These 20 T cell receptor beta chains came from one sample sequenced in a study of cytomegalovirus exposure and HLA in healthy donors. Sequencing was performed with immunoSEQ multiplex PCR; in TCRdb, only in-frame clones are kept and a portion is missing. The sample lists 150,000 to 160,000 clones, around 83% occurring once. What was sequenced was PBMCs. Every receptor here comes from a human donor in good health.

The chain recombines TRBV28 with TRBJ1-2; 8 nucleotides line up with TRBD1. The CDR3 consists of 15 residues. V shed 5 bases and J 4 bases; nucleotides not matched to a gene: 9. Germline CDR1 and CDR2: MDHEN and SYDVKM. CDR3 amino acids: CASSTGTGSSYGYTF. In DNA, the CDR3 is TGTGCCAGCAGTACCGGGACAGGTTCATCCTATGGCTACACCTTC.

V usage is TRBV28 and J usage is TRBJ2-5; weak D call: TRBD2 (6 bases). The CDR3 has 13 residues. V was pared by 10 bases and J by 7 bases, with 19 bases between. CDR1 MDHEN and CDR2 SYDVKM come from the germline V gene. CDR3 sequence reads: CATGLEGEGTQYF. The CDR3 nucleotides are TGTGCCACCGGGTTGGAGGGAGAAGGGACCCAGTACTTC. Variable domain in full (rest from reference TRBV28 and TRBJ2-5): DVKVTQSSRYLVKRTGEKVFLECVQDMDHENMFWYRQDPGLGLRLIYFSYDVKMKEKGDIPEGYSVSREKKERFSLILESASTNQTSMYLCATGLEGEGTQYFGPGTRLLVL.

The rearrangement joins TRBV13 to TRBJ1-2, with a tentative D call TRBD1 (5 bases). The germline V gene encodes CDR1 PRHDT and CDR2 FYEKMQ (reference sequence). The CDR3 covers 15 residues. Trimming cost V 5 bases and J 2 bases, with 15 bases left between them. CDR3 sequence: CASSHPSTANYGYTF. The CDR3 DNA reads as TGTGCCAGCAGCCACCCCTCGACAGCGAACTATGGCTACACCTTC.

This clone was recorded once. The J gene is TRBJ2-5, the V gene TRBV15; 8 bases fit TRBD2. With 6 bases clipped from V and 4 bases from J, the junction kept 4 bases outside the gene matches. Germline V gene data show CDR1 as LNHNV and CDR2 as YYDKDF (reference sequence). The CDR3 extends over 13 amino acids. The CDR3 loop is CATSWLAGETQYF. The CDR3 DNA reads as TGTGCCACCAGTTGGCTAGCGGGAGAGACCCAGTACTTC.

The gene calls are TRBV28 and TRBJ2-1; D may be TRBD1 (5 bases). The CDR3 totals 13 residues. Trimming removed 6 bases from V and 6 bases from J, with 12 bases in between. Per germline, CDR1 MDHEN and CDR2 SYDVKM. CDR3: CASRSSRVNEQFF. The CDR3 coding sequence is TGTGCCAGCAGATCTTCCAGGGTCAATGAGCAGTTCTTC.

This sequence joins TRBV27 and TRBJ2-7; unclear D gene. CDR1 MNHEY and CDR2 SMNVEV come from the germline V gene (reference sequence). This CDR3 contains 17 residues. Between the trimmed V and J ends, which lost 2 bases and 3 bases, there was a span of 20 bases. The CDR3 region has the DNA TGTGCCAGCAGTTTAAATGTCCCTCGAAACGGTGGCTACGAGCAGTACTTC. Translating it yields CASSLNVPRNGGYEQYF.

V gene TRBV5-1 combines with J gene TRBJ1-4; D may be TRBD1 (6 bases). Per germline, CDR1 SGHRS and CDR2 YFSETQ. Trimming left V 3 bases short and J 3 bases short, with 12 bases between. The CDR3 has 15 residues. The CDR3 DNA reads TGCGCCAGCAGCTCTACGGGACATTCTAATGAAAAACTGTTTTTT. Translating gives CASSSTGHSNEKLFF.

The rearrangement uses TRBV6-6 and TRBJ1-1, with D tentatively TRBD1 (6 bases). The V end lost 6 bases, the J end lost 3 bases, and 11 bases lay between the germline ends. Germline values: CDR1 MNHNY, CDR2 SVGAGI (reference sequence). The CDR3 sequence is 13 residues long. CDR3 amino acids: CASRRGGDTEAFF. The DNA of the CDR3 is TGTGCCAGCAGACGAGGGGGGGACACTGAAGCTTTCTTT.

The chain is built from TRBV5-4 and TRBJ2-7; 7 bases map to TRBD1. Trimming removed 0 bases from V and 2 bases from J; junction bases left unmatched: 5. The germline CDR1 and CDR2 sequences are SGHNT and YYREEE (reference sequence). This CDR3 has 15 residues. This CDR3 reads CASSLDPGGTYEQYF. Written as DNA, the CDR3 is TGTGCCAGCAGCTTGGACCCAGGGGGTACCTACGAGCAGTACTTC.

This sequence joins TRBV6-1 and TRBJ1-6; D gene unclear. The CDR3 length is 16 residues. Germline V lookup: CDR1 MNHNS, CDR2 SASEGT. With 4 bases removed from V and 7 bases from J, the gap between germline ends came to 17 bases. The CDR3 nucleotides read TGTGCCAGCAGTGGAAGGAGAGGAACTGCAAATTCACCCCTCCACTTT. Translating gives CASSGRRGTANSPLHF.

This clone was observed once. The V and J genes are TRBV5-1 and TRBJ1-1; the D is unclear. The CDR3 spans 13 residues. The germline V and J ends were trimmed by 2 bases and 4 bases, with 9 bases remaining between them. Germline CDR1 reads SGHRS; CDR2 reads YFSETQ. DNA for the CDR3: TGCGCCAGCAGCTTAATGGAGGCCACTGAAGCTTTCTTT. Amino acids: CASSLMEATEAFF.

The chain links TRBV21-1 to TRBJ2-5; TRBD1 reflects the table's D call only, with no check against the DNA. TRBV21-1 is a recognized pseudogene. This CDR3 is 13 amino acids long. Written as DNA, the CDR3 is TGTGCCAGCAGCAAGGTACAGCAAGAGACCCAGTACTTC. Its protein is CASSKVQQETQYF.

V is TRBV5-1 and J is TRBJ2-5; D gene uncertain. V was shortened by 4 bases and J by 4 bases, with 11 bases between the two germline ends. The CDR3 totals 13 residues. From germline, CDR1 is SGHRS and CDR2 YFSETQ. The CDR3 DNA is TGCGCCAGCAGCAGTACCACGGGAGAGACCCAGTACTTC. Its translation: CASSSTTGETQYF.

The gene calls are TRBV19 and TRBJ2-7; 7 nucleotides line up with TRBD1. Germline values: CDR1 LNHDA, CDR2 SQIVND (reference sequence). The trim removed 4 bases at V and 5 bases at J, leaving 11 bases unmatched. CDR3 length: 15 amino acids. CDR3 sequence reads: CASSTQTTGKDEQYF. The DNA of the CDR3 is TGTGCCAGTAGTACCCAAACGACAGGGAAGGACGAGCAGTACTTC.

V is TRBV6-4 and J is TRBJ1-5; 8 nucleotides match TRBD1. Germline CDR1 MRHNA, CDR2 SNTAGT. V lost 7 bases to trimming and J lost 3 bases; unmatched junction nucleotides: 14. This CDR3 has 17 amino acids. The CDR3 DNA reads TGTGCCAGCACCCCAATCGAGAGGACAGGGCACAATCAGCCCCAGCATTTT. This translates into CASTPIERTGHNQPQHF.

This chain links TRBV7-6 with TRBJ2-3; the D is unclear. With 1 base removed from V and 3 bases from J, the gap between germline ends came to 11 bases. This CDR3 is built from 15 residues. The germline gives CDR1 SGHVS, CDR2 FNYEAQ. The CDR3 protein is CASSLGPPQTDTQYF. In DNA form, the CDR3 reads TGTGCCAGCAGCTTAGGCCCCCCACAGACAGATACGCAGTATTTT. Together with reference TRBV7-6 and TRBJ2-3, the CDR3 gives the full variable domain: GAGVSQSPRYKVTKRGQDVALRCDPISGHVSLYWYRQALGQGPEFLTYFNYEAQQDKSGLPNDRFSAERPEGSISTLTIQRTEQRDSAMYRCASSLGPPQTDTQYFGPGTRLTVL.

This sequence joins TRBV13 and TRBJ1-3, with D unresolved. Deletions cut 1 base from V and 4 bases from J, with 14 bases between. The CDR3 is 16 amino acids. Germline V gene lookup returns CDR1 PRHDT and CDR2 FYEKMQ (reference sequence). The CDR3 here is CASSLAPPGSGNTIYF. As DNA, the CDR3 is TGTGCCAGCAGCTTAGCACCACCGGGGTCCGGAAACACCATATATTTT.

The chain combines TRBV14 with TRBJ2-1; 10 bases agree with TRBD2. Germline CDR1 reads SGHDN; CDR2 reads FVKESK. V gave up 3 bases and J gave up 5 bases; unmatched junction bases: 7. This CDR3 has 16 residues. The CDR3 spells CASSHQLAGIDNEQFF. The CDR3 nucleotides are TGTGCCAGCAGCCATCAACTAGCGGGGATTGACAATGAGCAGTTCTTC. Supplemented by reference TRBV14 and TRBJ2-1, the full variable domain reads EAGVTQFPSHSVIEKGQTVTLRCDPISGHDNLYWYRRVMGKEIKFLLHFVKESKQDESGMPNNRFLAERTGGTYSTLKVQPAELEDSGVYFCASSHQLAGIDNEQFFGPGTRLTVL.

Of note for this clone: A read error may account for a junction end that differs from germline. The V call is TRBV30, the J call TRBJ2-3, with 8 nucleotides matching TRBD2. Per the germline V gene, CDR1 is GTSNPN and CDR2 is SVGIG (reference sequence). The CDR3 is 13 amino acids. The CDR3 loop is CAWTRTSRDTQYF. Here the CDR3 DNA reads TGTGCCTGGACTCGGACTAGCAGAGATACGCAGTATTTT.

The chain uses TRBV19 and TRBJ1-1, with D possibly matching TRBD1 (6 bases). The CDR3 length is 14 residues. Germline V gene lookup returns CDR1 LNHDA and CDR2 SQIVND (reference sequence). Trimming took off 5 bases at V and 4 bases at J, with 14 bases between the two ends. The CDR3 nucleotides read TGTGCCAGTAGTCTCTTGGGGGCGGTCACTGAAGCTTTCTTT. This codes for CASSLLGAVTEAFF.